The clone carrying this TCR beta chain was counted between two and nine times. Its antigen is not known. CDR1 is MDHEN, CDR2 SYDVKM, per germline. CDR3 length: 14 residues. Trimming shortened V by 8 bases and J by 3 bases, and 16 bases separated the two germline ends. This sample is drawn from a study of blood T cells in healthy people across ages. Through a sample-barcoded 5' primer and a J-beta primer mix, a second PCR was run for 7 to 11 cycles. Carrying 12 random nucleotides, a template-switch adaptor labeled each individual cDNA molecule. TCRdb reprocessed the 5' RACE reads with MiXCR, giving one entry per CDR3 protein. The sample yields about 640,000 distinct CDR3 sequences, 25% to 30% seen once. The study, taken as a whole, reports: Among long-lived donors, naive CD4+ cells were more numerous and diversity higher than in aged donors. PBMCs were not sorted, which prevented a conclusive comparison of naive versus antigen-experienced cells.

The receptor was isolated from a woman older than 75 in good health. The sequenced sample was blood. The gene calls are TRBV28 and TRBJ1-1, with D unclear. CDR3 residues: CASSVGKRDTEAFF. Here the CDR3 DNA reads TGTGCCAGCTCAGTGGGGAAGAGAGACACTGAAGCTTTCTTT.